The next 20 T cell receptor beta chains were all read from a single sample in a study of cytomegalovirus exposure and HLA in healthy donors. Some clones are missing from TCRdb's copy, which holds only in-frame ones; the method was immunoSEQ multiplex PCR. The table records 200,000 or so clones, roughly 84% of them present only once. The sample taken for sequencing was PBMCs. The source of these receptors is a man aged 18-30 years in good health and CMV-seropositive.

The chain couples TRBV5-1 to TRBJ2-7, with D possibly being TRBD2 (7 bases). Trimming took off 3 bases at V and 2 bases at J, with 12 bases between the two ends. The CDR3 contains 14 residues. Germline lookup yields CDR1 SGHRS and CDR2 YFSETQ. The CDR3 nucleotides are TGCGCCAGCAGCTCCAAGGGGGGGGCCTACGAGCAGTACTTC. It encodes CASSSKGGAYEQYF.

In nucleotides, the CDR3 is TGTGCCAGTAGTATAAGGACAACGACAGACCAAGAGACCCAGTACTTC. It translates to CASSIRTTTDQETQYF. V and J are TRBV19 and TRBJ2-5; tentatively, D is TRBD1 (5 bases). This CDR3 spans 16 amino acids. CDR1 is LNHDA, CDR2 SQIVND, per germline (reference sequence). V lost 2 bases, J lost 0 bases, and 13 bases lay in between.

V and J are TRBV2 and TRBJ2-2; 11 positions agree with TRBD2. V was pared by 8 bases and J by 4 bases, with 9 bases of the junction left unmatched. The CDR3 has 16 amino acids. Germline CDR1 and CDR2: SNHLY and FYNNEI. DNA for the CDR3: TGTGCCAGCCAACTAGCGGGAGTATCGGGCACCGGGGAGCTGTTTTTT. Its protein is CASQLAGVSGTGELFF.

This chain joins TRBV5-1 and TRBJ1-1, with a tentative D call TRBD1 (6 bases). CDR3 length equals 14 residues. Between the trimmed V and J ends, which lost 5 bases and 0 bases, there was a span of 11 bases. CDR1 is SGHRS and CDR2 is YFSETQ in the germline V gene. DNA for the CDR3: TGCGCCAGCAGTGGGGGCTACCTGAACACTGAAGCTTTCTTT. It codes for CASSGGYLNTEAFF.

The chain couples TRBV28 to TRBJ2-1; 8 positions match TRBD2. Germline values: CDR1 MDHEN, CDR2 SYDVKM. CDR3 length equals 14 residues. V trimming: 4 bases; J trimming: 8 bases; junction bases outside the gene matches: 7. CDR3 sequence (DNA): TGTGCCAGCAGTTCCAGCGGGAGAGGTCATGAGCAGTTCTTC. It codes for CASSSSGRGHEQFF.

The gene calls are TRBV14 and TRBJ2-7; D uncertain. This CDR3 spans 13 amino acids. CDR1 SGHDN and CDR2 FVKESK come from the germline V gene. The V gene lost 1 base and the J gene lost 10 bases, with 14 bases spanning the gap. This CDR3 is CASSQVGVTLQYF. CDR3 sequence (DNA): TGTGCCAGCAGCCAAGTGGGCGTCACCCTACAGTACTTC.

This chain uses TRBV30 with TRBJ1-3, with 12 nucleotides matching TRBD1. Germline CDR1 reads GTSNPN; CDR2 reads SVGIG (reference sequence). With V trimmed by 2 bases and J by 6 bases, 8 bases remained unmatched. This CDR3 has 16 residues. CDR3 in amino acids: CAWSLGGQGAENTIYF. As DNA, the CDR3 is TGTGCCTGGAGTCTTGGGGGACAGGGGGCTGAAAACACCATATATTTT.

This rearrangement joins TRBV18 to TRBJ2-5; 10 bases map to TRBD1. Trimming at V came to 4 bases and at J to 4 bases, leaving 3 bases not matched to a gene. Germline assignment: CDR1 KGHSH and CDR2 LQKENI. The CDR3 is 14 residues long. This CDR3 reads CASSQDRGTETQYF. The CDR3 DNA reads as TGTGCCAGCTCACAGGACAGGGGGACAGAGACCCAGTACTTC.

CDR3 sequence: CASSAVAGVNEQYF. The CDR3 coding sequence is TGTGCCAGCAGTGCGGTAGCGGGAGTTAACGAGCAGTACTTC. This chain joins TRBV2 and TRBJ2-7; 9 bases agree with TRBD2. The V segment lost 4 bases and the J segment 5 bases; nucleotides outside the gene matches: 6. Germline values: CDR1 SNHLY, CDR2 FYNNEI. The CDR3 spans 14 residues.

The genes are TRBV11-2 and TRBJ2-1; D perhaps matches TRBD1 (6 bases). CDR3 length: 15 residues. Trimming stripped 6 bases from V and 9 bases from J, with 21 bases between. Germline V CDR1 and CDR2: SGHAT, FQNNGV. Written as DNA, the CDR3 is TGTGCCAGCAGACGACAGGATGGGGTTGGGGGTGAGCAGTTCTTC. Its translation is CASRRQDGVGGEQFF.

This rearrangement joins TRBV7-2 to TRBJ2-5; 8 bases align to TRBD1. The J segment lost 5 bases and the V segment lost 5 bases, leaving 10 bases of the junction unmatched. The CDR3 is made up of 15 amino acids. CDR1 is SGHTA, CDR2 FQGNSA, per germline. CDR3: CASSAGTGGWETQYF. The CDR3 coding sequence is TGTGCCAGCAGCGCCGGGACAGGAGGTTGGGAGACCCAGTACTTC.

The rearrangement uses TRBV19 and TRBJ2-1; D unresolved. V lost 1 base and J lost 3, with 7 bases in between. The CDR3 has 14 amino acids. Germline CDR1 is LNHDA and CDR2 is SQIVND (reference sequence). This CDR3 is CASSIVGFYNEQFF. CDR3 coding DNA: TGTGCCAGTAGTATAGTCGGGTTCTACAATGAGCAGTTCTTC.

The chain combines TRBV19 with TRBJ2-7; tentative D call: TRBD2 (5 bases). This CDR3 region has 14 residues. Trimming stripped 4 bases from V and 0 bases from J, with 10 bases between. CDR1 and CDR2 from the germline V gene are LNHDA and SQIVND (reference sequence). CDR3 sequence: CASSTPDYSYEQYF. The CDR3 DNA is TGTGCCAGTAGTACCCCCGACTACTCCTACGAGCAGTACTTC.

The CDR3 spells CASSLELAGSKTQYF. As DNA, the CDR3 is TGTGCCAGCAGCTTGGAACTAGCGGGATCGAAGACCCAGTACTTC. The chain employs TRBV5-4 and TRBJ2-5; 10 nucleotides line up with TRBD2. The CDR3 spans 15 residues. CDR1 and CDR2 (germline): SGHNT, YYREEE (reference sequence). Trimming cost V 0 bases and J 6 bases; bases outside gene matches: 5. Full variable domain (missing parts from reference TRBV5-4 and TRBJ2-5): ETGVTQSPTHLIKTRGQQVTLRCSSQSGHNTVSWYQQALGQGPQFIFQYYREEENGRGNFPPRFSGLQFPNYSSELNVNALELDDSALYLCASSLELAGSKTQYFGPGTRLLVL.

The V and J genes are TRBV15 and TRBJ1-1; 10 nucleotides agree with TRBD1. Germline CDR1 LNHNV, CDR2 YYDKDF (reference sequence). This CDR3 has 16 residues. V dropped 3 bases and J dropped 0; count of bases not matched to a gene: 4. The CDR3 DNA reads as TGTGCCACCAGCAGCCCTGACAGGGGGCTGAACACTGAAGCTTTCTTT. It codes for CATSSPDRGLNTEAFF.

This clone is categorized as medium-sized. The chain has TRBV4-1 and TRBJ2-1; tentatively, D is TRBD2 (6 bases). The CDR3 length is 12 residues. Germline V gives CDR1 MGHRA, CDR2 YSYEKL. V was shortened by 3 bases and J by 14 bases, with 14 bases between the two germline ends. The CDR3 is CASSQVSREKFF. In nucleotides, the CDR3 is TGCGCCAGCAGCCAGGTATCACGGGAGAAGTTCTTC.

This rearrangement joins TRBV5-6 to TRBJ2-6, with D hard to call. The CDR3 spans 17 residues. V lost 2 bases, J lost 0 bases, and 12 bases lay in between. The germline gives CDR1 SGHDT, CDR2 YYEEEE. CDR3 bases: TGTGCCAGCAGCTTCGGCAGGCTTCCCTCTGGGGCCAACGTCCTGACTTTC. Translating gives CASSFGRLPSGANVLTF.

J is TRBJ2-7 and V is TRBV29-1, with D possibly matching TRBD1 (6 bases). Germline CDR1 is SQVTM and CDR2 is ANQGSEA. CDR3 size: 13 residues. The V gene lost 5 bases and the J gene lost 1 base, with 12 bases spanning the gap. The CDR3 reads CSVSPTGSYEQYF. The CDR3 nucleotides are TGCAGCGTTTCCCCGACAGGATCCTACGAGCAGTACTTC.

The chain has TRBV5-1 and TRBJ2-2; 7 nucleotides agree with TRBD1. Germline CDR1 reads SGHRS; CDR2 reads YFSETQ. J was trimmed by 4 bases and V by 0 bases; bases with no gene match: 30. This CDR3 comprises 24 residues. The chain's CDR3 is CASSLVMVSRVWDRYAGGTGELFF. The CDR3 DNA sequence: TGCGCCAGCAGCTTGGTGATGGTCAGCCGGGTTTGGGACAGATACGCCGGTGGCACCGGGGAGCTGTTTTTT.

The DNA for the CDR3 is TGTGCCAGCAGTTACTCGAAGACAGGCATTAATGAAAAACTGTTTTTT. It is translated as CASSYSKTGINEKLFF. V gene TRBV6-5 combines with J gene TRBJ1-4; a possible D gene is TRBD1 (6 bases). Germline V lookup: CDR1 MNHEY, CDR2 SVGAGI. This CDR3 is built from 16 residues. The V and J ends lost 0 bases and 4 bases respectively, with 12 bases between them.